What follows describes a single TCR beta chain. Its binding antigen is unknown. Qualities for individual bases were not recorded, and no much larger clone is one base off. The library was made by the immunoSEQ multiplex PCR assay. Survey resolution was used, with two replicates of approximately 200 ng each, totaling around 400 ng of DNA per sample. Using multiplex PCR primers aimed at V and J genes, the hsTCRB kit picked up rearranged TCRB sequences in genomic DNA. The first PCR used the QIAGEN Multiplex PCR Kit for 25 to 35 cycles to amplify the CDR3 region. Sample barcodes and Illumina adapters were added to each replicate in an approximately 8-cycle second PCR. Quantification of the pooled libraries was done with a QuantStudio 6 and the KAPA library quantification kit. About 15 pM of pooled libraries were sequenced on an Illumina MiSeq with 156-cycle single-end reads and a 15-cycle index read. The source study handled its data this way. Of 150,000 to 200,000 unique clonotypes, approximately 1.8% were flagged by VDJdb annotation as previously reported viral-epitope-specific. The immunoSEQ Data Assistant and immunoSEQ Analyzer converted raw reads into normalized, annotated TCRB repertoires. Clonotypes were analyzed with BioAnalyzer and version 0.6.5 of the immunarch R package. Every repertoire was downsampled to the clone count of the smallest repertoire before richness was estimated. Fisher's exact tests classified clonotypes as expanded, contracted or novel, with novel meaning zero frequency before treatment. Significantly changed CDR3 beta sequences were clustered with GLIPH2 at simulation_depth=1000 and kmer_min_depth=3, and CDR3s shorter than five residues were left out. Not all clones reach the TCRdb copy of this immuneACCESS table, which keeps in-frame sequences only. Checked studies attribute under half of the gap to unresolved V genes and leave the rest unexplained. V and J calls and clone size are given by that table; D and trimming were obtained from the DNA. The sample has approximately 4,300 clones on record, roughly four fifths of them singletons. The ten largest clones take up under 25% of the sample.

These data belong to a study of hypomethylating agent response in myelodysplastic syndrome (dated by TCRdb to 2020 to 2022). About the investigation overall: The hypomethylating agent given was azacitidine in about 70% of the 11 patients and decitabine in 3 of 11 patients. The cohort included under 10 male and a couple of female myelodysplastic syndrome patients. Patients had a mean age of about 78 +/- 6.2 years, and a diploid cytogenetic profile was the most common. The mutation found most frequently was TET2, which appeared in 5 of the 11 patients. Six or seven patients had a response of complete response or hematologic improvement, and roughly 5 patients did not respond. Response was defined as complete response or hematologic improvement, and any patient who met neither criterion was considered a non-responder.

General study outcomes and caveats: A possible recognition of novel MDS antigens by the shared GLIPH2 clusters was not confirmed and needs experimental validation. Novel clonotypes were found to emerge more often in responders, whereas more contracted clonotypes were observed in non-responders after treatment. Only approximately 10 patients were analyzed, so the study cohort was small. Healthy control donors were not age-matched to MDS patients, which could have impacted the MDS versus healthy comparison. Richness, rarefaction diversity and clonality did not change significantly after hypomethylating agent treatment, across all patients or within response groups.

The germline V gene (reference sequence) yields MNHNY for CDR1 and SVGAGI for CDR2. V is pared back by 7 bases and J by 4 bases, with 19 bases lying between the germline termini. The CDR3, cysteine through phenylalanine, is 15 amino acids long. The read is trimmed to its CDR3 DNA, 45 bases read in frame from base 1. T-cell subsets were not sorted, so the analysis was performed on bulk bone marrow. Bone marrow from roughly ten myelodysplastic syndrome patients was immunosequenced for TCR beta CDR3 regions before and after hypomethylating agent therapy. Each patient contributed a baseline bone marrow plus two to three bone marrows at different post-treatment timepoints for longitudinal repertoire tracking. Genomic DNA was extracted from whole bone marrow, and quality was checked by TapeStation, NanoDrop OneC and PicoGreen assays.

This receptor was obtained from a human donor with myelodysplastic syndrome. Specimen: bone marrow, collected before or after starting hypomethylating agent treatment for myelodysplastic syndrome (not recorded which). The sequence joins TRBV6-6 to TRBJ1-2; a tentative D call is TRBD1 (5 bases match). The CDR3 here reads CASIDGGSGGYGYTF. The nucleotides are TGTGCCAGCATTGATGGGGGGTCGGGCGGCTATGGCTACACCTTC.